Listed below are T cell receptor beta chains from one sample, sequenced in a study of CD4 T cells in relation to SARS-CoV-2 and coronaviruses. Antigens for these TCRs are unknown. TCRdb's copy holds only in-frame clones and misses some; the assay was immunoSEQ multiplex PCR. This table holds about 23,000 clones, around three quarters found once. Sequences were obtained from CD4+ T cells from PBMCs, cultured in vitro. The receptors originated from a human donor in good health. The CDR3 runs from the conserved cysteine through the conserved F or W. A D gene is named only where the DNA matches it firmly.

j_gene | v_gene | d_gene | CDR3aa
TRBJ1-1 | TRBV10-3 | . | CAISLGQNTEAFF
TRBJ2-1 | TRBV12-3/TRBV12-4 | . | CASSLGIYNEQFF
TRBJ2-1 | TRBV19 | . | CASSIGQVGGNEQFF
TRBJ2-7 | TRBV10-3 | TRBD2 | CAISERGGGDEQYF
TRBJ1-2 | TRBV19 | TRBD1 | CASSATGFRNYGYTF
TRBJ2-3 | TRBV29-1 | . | CSVVFGFGQGGGDTQYF
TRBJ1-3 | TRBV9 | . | CASSVGDSGNTIYF
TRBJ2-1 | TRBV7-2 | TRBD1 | CASSLDGTGGYNEQFF
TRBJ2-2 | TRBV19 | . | CASSIARLSTGELFF
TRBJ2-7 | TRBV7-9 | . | CASSVQGYEQYF
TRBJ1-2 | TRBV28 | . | CAIKGGYTF
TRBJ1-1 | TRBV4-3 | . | CASSQHASPNTEAFF
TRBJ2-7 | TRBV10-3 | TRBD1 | CAISDDRDGFNGQYF
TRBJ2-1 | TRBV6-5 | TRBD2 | CASSSLLAGGYHEQFF
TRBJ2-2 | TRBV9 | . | CASSVVATLNTGELFF
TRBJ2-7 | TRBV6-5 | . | CASSRGPREQYF
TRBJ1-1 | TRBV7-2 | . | CASSLKGGGTEAFF
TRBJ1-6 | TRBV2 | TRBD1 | CASSPQGALSPLHF
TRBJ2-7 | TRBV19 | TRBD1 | CASSLTGTGVDEQYF
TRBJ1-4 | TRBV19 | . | CASSIPVTTNEKLFF
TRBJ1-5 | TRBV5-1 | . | CASSLGSGNQPQHF
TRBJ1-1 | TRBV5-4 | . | CASSFKGLNTEAFF
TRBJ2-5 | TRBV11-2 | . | CASSLGGKRETQYF
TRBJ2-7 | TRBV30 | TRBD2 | CAWSPGTSGSLGEQYF
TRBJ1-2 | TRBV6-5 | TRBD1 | CASSYGPTGGFGYTF
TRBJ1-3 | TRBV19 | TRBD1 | CASSTGTGRRGNTIYF
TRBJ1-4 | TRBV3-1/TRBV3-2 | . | CASSQDYGTLFF
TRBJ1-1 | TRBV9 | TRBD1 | CASSPRQGETEAFF
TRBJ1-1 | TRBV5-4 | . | CASSFLATEAFF
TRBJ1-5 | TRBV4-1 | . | CASSQASYSNQPQHF
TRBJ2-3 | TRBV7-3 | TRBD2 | CASSLRPWEGPTSTDTQYF
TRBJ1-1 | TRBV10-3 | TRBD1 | CAIRGTGNEAFF